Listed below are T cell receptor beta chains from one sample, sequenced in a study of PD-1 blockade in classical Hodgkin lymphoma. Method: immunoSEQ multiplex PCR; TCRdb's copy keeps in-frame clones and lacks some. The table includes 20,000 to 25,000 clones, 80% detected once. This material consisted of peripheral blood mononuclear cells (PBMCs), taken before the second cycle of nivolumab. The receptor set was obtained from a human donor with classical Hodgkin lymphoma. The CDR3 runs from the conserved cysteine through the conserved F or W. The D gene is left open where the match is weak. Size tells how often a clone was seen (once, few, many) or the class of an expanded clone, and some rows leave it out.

CDR3aa: CASSLDRGVTEAFF; CDR3nt: TGCGCCAGCAGCTTGGACAGGGGCGTCACTGAAGCTTTCTTT; j_gene: TRBJ1-1; v_gene: TRBV5-1; d_gene: TRBD1; abundance: -
CDR3aa: CASSSWTGGNEQYF; CDR3nt: TGTGCCAGCAGTTCCTGGACAGGGGGCAACGAGCAGTACTTC; j_gene: TRBJ2-7; v_gene: TRBV28; d_gene: TRBD1; abundance: few
CDR3aa: CASSLDSATTEAFF; CDR3nt: TGTGCCAGCAGCCTGGACAGTGCTACGACTGAAGCTTTCTTT; j_gene: TRBJ1-1; v_gene: TRBV5-4; d_gene: -; abundance: -
CDR3aa: CASSQERGANVLTF; CDR3nt: TGTGCCAGCAGCCAAGAAAGGGGGGCCAACGTCCTGACTTTC; j_gene: TRBJ2-6; v_gene: TRBV4-2; d_gene: -; abundance: -
CDR3aa: CASSLYGYSTDTQYF; CDR3nt: TGTGCCAGCAGCTTATACGGCTACAGCACAGATACGCAGTATTTT; j_gene: TRBJ2-3; v_gene: TRBV7-8; d_gene: -; abundance: -
CDR3aa: CASSLGSSGPGGYGYTF; CDR3nt: TGTGCCAGCAGCTTGGGGTCTTCAGGGCCGGGGGGCTATGGCTACACCTTC; j_gene: TRBJ1-2; v_gene: TRBV7-6; d_gene: -; abundance: -
CDR3aa: CASSDFLGGDEQYF; CDR3nt: TGCGCCAGCAGTGATTTTCTGGGAGGAGACGAGCAGTACTTC; j_gene: TRBJ2-7; v_gene: TRBV10-2; d_gene: -; abundance: once
CDR3aa: CASSATGDEQYF; CDR3nt: TGTGCCAGTAGTGCCACAGGGGACGAGCAGTACTTC; j_gene: TRBJ2-7; v_gene: TRBV19; d_gene: TRBD1; abundance: -
CDR3aa: CASRSGSGNTIYF; CDR3nt: TGTGCCAGCAGGTCGGGGTCAGGAAACACCATATATTTT; j_gene: TRBJ1-3; v_gene: TRBV9; d_gene: -; abundance: once
CDR3aa: CASSLQREAYEQYF; CDR3nt: TGCGCCAGCAGCCTTCAGCGGGAGGCCTACGAGCAGTACTTC; j_gene: TRBJ2-7; v_gene: TRBV4-1; d_gene: TRBD2; abundance: few
CDR3aa: CASTPKGNTIYF; CDR3nt: TGTGCCAGTACTCCAAAAGGGAACACCATATATTTT; j_gene: TRBJ1-3; v_gene: TRBV19; d_gene: -; abundance: -
CDR3aa: CASSLVVGQGNDEQFF; CDR3nt: TGTGCCAGCAGCTTAGTTGTAGGACAGGGGAACGATGAGCAGTTCTTC; j_gene: TRBJ2-1; v_gene: TRBV7-6; d_gene: TRBD1; abundance: -
CDR3aa: CASSLWDSKAGELFF; CDR3nt: TGTGCCAGCAGTTTATGGGACAGTAAGGCCGGGGAGCTGTTTTTT; j_gene: TRBJ2-2; v_gene: TRBV27; d_gene: TRBD1; abundance: -
CDR3aa: CASSLDSRGRASDTQYF; CDR3nt: TGTGCCAGCAGCTTAGATTCACGCGGGAGGGCCTCAGATACGCAGTATTTT; j_gene: TRBJ2-3; v_gene: TRBV11-3; d_gene: TRBD2; abundance: -
CDR3aa: CASSLWDDQETQYF; CDR3nt: TGTGCCAGCAGTCTCTGGGACGATCAAGAGACCCAGTACTTC; j_gene: TRBJ2-5; v_gene: TRBV28; d_gene: -; abundance: -
CDR3aa: CASSIWLAGGRPYSGANVLTF; CDR3nt: TGTGCCAGTAGTATATGGCTAGCGGGAGGCCGACCCTACTCTGGGGCCAACGTCCTGACTTTC; j_gene: TRBJ2-6; v_gene: TRBV19; d_gene: TRBD2; abundance: once
CDR3aa: CASRSRDNPYNEQFF; CDR3nt: TGTGCCAGCAGGAGCCGGGACAACCCCTACAATGAGCAGTTCTTC; j_gene: TRBJ2-1; v_gene: TRBV5-8; d_gene: -; abundance: few
CDR3aa: CARSSKDSGYNEQFF; CDR3nt: TGTGCCAGAAGCTCAAAGGATTCTGGATACAATGAGCAGTTCTTC; j_gene: TRBJ2-1; v_gene: TRBV5-3; d_gene: -; abundance: -
CDR3aa: CASSTGQGARAFF; CDR3nt: TGCGCCAGCAGCACGGGACAGGGGGCTAGGGCTTTCTTT; j_gene: TRBJ1-1; v_gene: TRBV5-1; d_gene: TRBD1; abundance: -
CDR3aa: CASSFGLAGLPEQYF; CDR3nt: TGCGCCAGCAGCTTCGGACTAGCGGGTCTGCCCGAGCAGTACTTC; j_gene: TRBJ2-7; v_gene: TRBV5-1; d_gene: TRBD2; abundance: -
CDR3aa: CASSGGTWGEKLFF; CDR3nt: TGCGCCAGCAGCGGGGGGACTTGGGGTGAAAAACTGTTTTTT; j_gene: TRBJ1-4; v_gene: TRBV5-1; d_gene: -; abundance: -
CDR3aa: CASRATGSAGNTIYF; CDR3nt: TGTGCCAGCAGGGCCACAGGGTCTGCTGGAAACACCATATATTTT; j_gene: TRBJ1-3; v_gene: TRBV6-5; d_gene: -; abundance: -
CDR3aa: CASSQTPRGLVNSGANVLTF; CDR3nt: TGTGCCAGCAGCCAAACGCCGCGGGGACTAGTTAACTCTGGGGCCAACGTCCTGACTTTC; j_gene: TRBJ2-6; v_gene: TRBV14; d_gene: TRBD2; abundance: -
CDR3aa: CASSFPKGHIHYNEQFF; CDR3nt: TGTGCCAGCAGTTTTCCCAAGGGACACATTCACTACAATGAGCAGTTCTTC; j_gene: TRBJ2-1; v_gene: TRBV28; d_gene: -; abundance: -
CDR3aa: CASNEREMDTQYF; CDR3nt: TGTGCCAGCAACGAGCGGGAGATGGATACGCAGTATTTT; j_gene: TRBJ2-3; v_gene: TRBV6-1; d_gene: TRBD2; abundance: -
CDR3aa: CASSLLGAPYEQYF; CDR3nt: TGTGCCAGCAGTTTGCTAGGGGCCCCTTACGAGCAGTACTTC; j_gene: TRBJ2-7; v_gene: TRBV28; d_gene: -; abundance: -
CDR3aa: CAISLGRTYGYTF; CDR3nt: TGTGCCATCAGCCTGGGACGGACCTATGGCTACACCTTC; j_gene: TRBJ1-2; v_gene: TRBV10-3; d_gene: -; abundance: -
CDR3aa: CASSSRDRGPRAYEQYF; CDR3nt: TGTGCCAGCAGTTCCCGGGACAGGGGGCCTAGGGCCTACGAGCAGTACTTC; j_gene: TRBJ2-7; v_gene: TRBV28; d_gene: TRBD1; abundance: -